These 32 T cell receptor beta chains were sequenced from one sample in a study of cytomegalovirus exposure and HLA in healthy donors. In the PCR, 60 Vbeta and 13 Jbeta primers were used. Data came from immunoSEQ multiplex PCR; TCRdb stores just in-frame clones and leaves some out. This sample has some 98,000 clones; 70% occur once, and the top ten carry around 2.3%. The sequenced sample was PBMCs. These receptors all come from a man in his forties or fifties in good health and CMV-seronegative.

This CDR3 is CSVGGTYNEQFF. The CDR3 nucleotides are TGCAGCGTTGGCGGAACCTACAATGAGCAGTTCTTC. The V gene is TRBV29-1, the J gene TRBJ2-1, with no clear D. The CDR3 extends over 12 amino acids. Germline V gene data show CDR1 as SQVTM and CDR2 as ANQGSEA. Trimming stripped 4 bases from V and 2 bases from J, with 6 bases between.

This chain uses TRBV28 with TRBJ2-3, with 7 bases matching TRBD2. Germline assignment: CDR1 MDHEN and CDR2 SYDVKM. J gave up 9 bases and V 5 bases, and 8 bases lay outside the gene matches. The CDR3 sequence is 13 residues long. CDR3 nucleotides: TGTGCCAGCAGTGCCCCTCAGGGAGGGACGCAGTATTTT. This translates into CASSAPQGGTQYF.

This sequence joins TRBV5-1 and TRBJ1-4; D call uncertain. This CDR3 region has 14 residues. Trimming stripped 6 bases from V and 8 bases from J, with 17 bases between. CDR1 is SGHRS and CDR2 is YFSETQ in the germline V gene. CDR3 in amino acids: CASTNGRPGEKLFF. The CDR3, as DNA: TGCGCCAGCACCAATGGTCGACCGGGGGAAAAACTGTTTTTT. The full variable domain, in which reference TRBV5-1 and TRBJ1-4 provide the parts outside the CDR3, is KAGVTQTPRYLIKTRGQQVTLSCSPISGHRSVSWYQQTPGQGLQFLFEYFSETQRNKGNFPGRFSGRQFSNSRSEMNVSTLELGDSALYLCASTNGRPGEKLFFGSGTQLSVL.

V usage is TRBV4-1 and J usage is TRBJ2-2; 8 bases map to TRBD2. Unmatched junction bases numbered 13, after V lost 6 bases and J lost 4 bases. From germline, CDR1 is MGHRA and CDR2 YSYEKL. The CDR3 loop spans 17 amino acids. The DNA of the CDR3 is TGCGCCAGCAGGCGATTGGGAGCGGGAGATGGCACCGGGGAGCTGTTTTTT. Amino acid sequence: CASRRLGAGDGTGELFF.

This clone was seen only a few times. J is TRBJ1-2 and V is TRBV6-5; D is uncertain. This CDR3 is built from 13 residues. The V end was cut by 1 base, the J end by 7 bases, with 10 bases between. Germline CDR1 MNHEY, CDR2 SVGAGI. CDR3 sequence: CASSYFRDTGYTF. The CDR3 DNA reads as TGTGCCAGCAGTTACTTTCGGGATACTGGCTACACCTTC.

This clone was seen just once. The chain couples TRBV7-9 to TRBJ2-2; 8 nucleotides line up with TRBD2. V shed 3 bases, J shed 5 bases, and the junction held 8 bases outside the gene matches. The germline V gene has CDR1 SEHNR and CDR2 FQNEAQ (reference sequence). The length of the CDR3 is 16 residues. Here the CDR3 reads CASSFPGGGGTGELFF. The DNA for the CDR3 is TGTGCCAGCAGCTTCCCGGGGGGGGGCGGTACCGGGGAGCTGTTTTTT.

The rearrangement links TRBV19 to TRBJ1-5, with TRBD1 identical over 9 bases. Germline V gene lookup returns CDR1 LNHDA and CDR2 SQIVND (reference sequence). V dropped 3 bases and J dropped 7; count of bases not matched to a gene: 7. This CDR3 comprises 15 residues. The CDR3 loop is CASSIRDRAGQPQHF. The CDR3 nucleotides read TGTGCCAGTAGTATCCGGGACAGGGCCGGACAGCCCCAGCATTTT.

The V gene is TRBV28, the J gene TRBJ2-1; D is undetermined. V gave up 6 bases and J gave up 0 bases, with 6 bases separating them. The CDR3 sequence is 13 residues long. Germline CDR1 MDHEN, CDR2 SYDVKM. The CDR3 region is CASRESSYNEQFF. CDR3 in DNA: TGTGCCAGCAGGGAGAGCTCCTACAATGAGCAGTTCTTC. The full variable domain, with the rest looked up from reference TRBV28 and TRBJ2-1, is DVKVTQSSRYLVKRTGEKVFLECVQDMDHENMFWYRQDPGLGLRLIYFSYDVKMKEKGDIPEGYSVSREKKERFSLILESASTNQTSMYLCASRESSYNEQFFGPGTRLTVL.

V usage is TRBV6-5 and J usage is TRBJ1-5, with 7 nucleotides matching TRBD1. The length of the CDR3 is 14 residues. The V gene end was trimmed by 4 bases and the J gene end by 4 bases; junction bases not matched to a gene: 4. Germline V gene lookup returns CDR1 MNHEY and CDR2 SVGAGI. The CDR3 nucleotides read TGTGCCAGCAGTTCCTTACAGGGGAATCAGCCCCAGCATTTT. It codes for CASSSLQGNQPQHF.

Comment on this clone: One end of the junction does not line up with germline, which may come from a read error. The chain has TRBV5-8 and TRBJ2-2; 13 bases fit TRBD2. Germline loops: CDR1 SGHTS, CDR2 YDEGEE. The CDR3 runs 15 residues. The CDR3 sequence: CASSPRLAGGRGAVF. As DNA, the CDR3 is TGTGCCAGCAGCCCACGACTAGCGGGGGGACGGGGAGCTGTTTTT.

The chain has TRBV6-6 and TRBJ1-6; D might be TRBD1 (6 bases). V was pared by 2 bases and J by 0 bases, with 8 bases between. In germline, CDR1 is MNHNY, CDR2 SVGAGI (reference sequence). CDR3 length: 16 amino acids. This CDR3 is CASSYGQSSYNSPLHF. The DNA for the CDR3 is TGTGCCAGCAGTTACGGACAGAGCTCCTATAATTCACCCCTCCACTTT.

This chain links TRBV1 with TRBJ2-1; TRBD2 is the table's D call and was not checked against the DNA. TRBV1 represents a pseudogene. The CDR3 sequence is 17 residues long. The CDR3 protein is CTSRPGLALSSYNEQFF. Written as DNA, the CDR3 is TGCACCAGCAGACCGGGACTAGCTTTGAGCTCCTACAATGAGCAGTTCTTC.

This clone occurred once. As DNA, the CDR3 is TGTGCCTGGGCAGACATTCATGAAAAACTGTTTTTT. Amino acid sequence: CAWADIHEKLFF. The chain employs TRBV30 and TRBJ1-4; D is unclear. CDR3 length equals 12 residues. Deletions cut 5 bases from V and 6 bases from J, with 10 bases between. Germline CDR1 reads GTSNPN; CDR2 reads SVGIG (reference sequence).

V gene TRBV19 combines with J gene TRBJ1-4; D possibly corresponds to TRBD1 (5 bases). Trimming left V 7 bases short and J 4 bases short, with 13 bases between. The CDR3 has 14 amino acids. Germline CDR1 and CDR2: LNHDA and SQIVND (reference sequence). The CDR3 DNA follows: TGTGCCAGTACTCCCGACAGCATTAATGAAAAACTGTTTTTT. It translates to CASTPDSINEKLFF.

This chain links TRBV7-9 with TRBJ2-5; maybe TRBD1 (5 bases). The CDR3 has 14 amino acids. Germline CDR1 SEHNR, CDR2 FQNEAQ (reference sequence). Trimming removed 2 bases from V and 3 bases from J, with 10 bases in between. The CDR3 protein is CASSLRAREETQYF. The CDR3 nucleotides are TGTGCCAGCAGCTTAAGGGCCAGGGAAGAGACCCAGTACTTC. Variable domain in full (rest from reference TRBV7-9 and TRBJ2-5): DTGVSQNPRHKITKRGQNVTFRCDPISEHNRLYWYRQTLGQGPEFLTYFQNEAQLEKSRLLSDRFSAERPKGSFSTLEIQRTEQGDSAMYLCASSLRAREETQYFGPGTRLLVL.

The sample holds one count of this clone. V and J are TRBV7-9 and TRBJ1-1; D may be TRBD1 (6 bases). The CDR3 has 11 amino acids. V was pared by 4 bases and J by 8 bases, with 8 bases between. Germline V gives CDR1 SEHNR, CDR2 FQNEAQ (reference sequence). The CDR3 sequence: CASSSTGEAFF. Here the CDR3 DNA reads TGTGCCAGCAGCTCTACAGGGGAAGCTTTCTTT.

The gene calls are TRBV6-1 and TRBJ1-6; 10 bases map to TRBD1. This CDR3 comprises 15 residues. Germline-derived CDR1 and CDR2 are MNHNS and SASEGT. V shed 10 bases, J shed 6 bases, and the junction held 9 bases outside the gene matches. This chain's CDR3 is CATGQGDTINSPLHF. Written as DNA, the CDR3 is TGTGCCACAGGACAGGGGGATACCATTAATTCACCCCTCCACTTT.

This rearrangement joins TRBV7-2 to TRBJ2-5, with 11 bases that match TRBD2. The CDR3 is 14 amino acids. The junction had 5 bases not matched to a gene; V was cut back by 7 bases and J by 4 bases. Germline assignment: CDR1 SGHTA and CDR2 FQGNSA. The CDR3 nucleotides read TGTGCCAGCAATAGCGGGGGGGCACGAGAGACCCAGTACTTC. Protein: CASNSGGARETQYF.

The V gene is TRBV7-6, the J gene TRBJ1-2; D is uncertain. This CDR3 has 18 residues. The germline CDR1 and CDR2 sequences are SGHVS and FNYEAQ. V dropped 5 bases and J dropped 0 bases, with 22 bases sitting between them. The CDR3 loop is CASSPEVSTYKANYGYTF. The CDR3 DNA reads as TGTGCCAGCAGCCCTGAGGTGTCAACTTACAAAGCTAACTATGGCTACACCTTC. The full variable domain, in which reference TRBV7-6 and TRBJ1-2 provide the parts outside the CDR3, is GAGVSQSPRYKVTKRGQDVALRCDPISGHVSLYWYRQALGQGPEFLTYFNYEAQQDKSGLPNDRFSAERPEGSISTLTIQRTEQRDSAMYRCASSPEVSTYKANYGYTFGSGTRLTVV.

This clone showed up just a few times. The chain carries TRBV7-6 and TRBJ2-3; 7 nucleotides align to TRBD2. There are 16 residues in the CDR3. Germline values: CDR1 SGHVS, CDR2 FNYEAQ. V lost 5 bases and J lost 0; bases outside the gene matches: 8. The DNA of the CDR3 is TGTGCCAGCAGCCTTTCTTGGCGGGGGAGCACAGATACGCAGTATTTT. Encoded protein: CASSLSWRGSTDTQYF.

This clone was seen a single time. This chain uses TRBV19 with TRBJ1-6, with D maybe TRBD1 (5 bases). The CDR3 covers 15 residues. V dropped 3 bases and J dropped 13 bases, with 19 bases sitting between them. The germline gives CDR1 LNHDA, CDR2 SQIVND (reference sequence). For the CDR3, the DNA is TGTGCCAGTAGTATTGTTAAGGGACTCGGCTCTCCCCTCCACTTT. Encoded protein: CASSIVKGLGSPLHF.

The chain has TRBV7-9 and TRBJ2-5; D might be TRBD1 (6 bases). This CDR3 is built from 16 residues. V lost 1 base to trimming and J lost 0 bases, with 12 bases between them. Germline V CDR1 and CDR2: SEHNR, FQNEAQ (reference sequence). The CDR3 coding sequence is TGTGCCAGCAGCTTAGGGATGCAGGGGAACCAAGAGACCCAGTACTTC. Protein: CASSLGMQGNQETQYF.

The chain is built from TRBV18 and TRBJ2-5, with D hard to call. Trimming removed 1 base at V and 3 bases at J, with 6 bases between. The CDR3 runs 13 residues. CDR1 is KGHSH and CDR2 is LQKENI in the germline V gene. CDR3 DNA sequence: TGTGCCAGCTCACCACGACAAGAAGAGACCCAGTACTTC. Translated: CASSPRQEETQYF.

DNA for the CDR3: TGCGCCAGCAGCCGAACGGGGGATCAAGCCCAGCATTTT. The encoded protein is CASSRTGDQAQHF. The chain carries TRBV4-1 and TRBJ1-5; perhaps TRBD1 as D (5 bases). V shed 4 bases and J shed 11 bases, with 15 bases lying between them. Germline V gene sequence: CDR1 MGHRA, CDR2 YSYEKL. The CDR3 spans 13 residues.

This chain links TRBV19 with TRBJ1-1; D call uncertain. The CDR3 is made up of 13 amino acids. The germline V gene encodes CDR1 LNHDA and CDR2 SQIVND (reference sequence). The germline V and J ends were trimmed by 3 bases and 0 bases, with 5 bases remaining between them. CDR3 bases: TGTGCCAGTAGTATCCTAGTGAACACTGAAGCTTTCTTT. Amino acids: CASSILVNTEAFF.

This clone has a handful of counts. The chain carries TRBV9 and TRBJ1-5, with 11 bases aligning to TRBD1. In germline, CDR1 is SGDLS, CDR2 YYNGEE. V was pared by 3 bases and J by 8 bases, with 4 bases of the junction left unmatched. The CDR3 covers 14 residues. Here the CDR3 DNA reads TGTGCCAGCAGCGGGACAGGGGGCGGGGAGCCCCAGCATTTT. It yields the protein CASSGTGGGEPQHF.

This clone was seen a handful of times. V usage is TRBV9 and J usage is TRBJ2-3; 9 bases are shared with TRBD2. This CDR3 spans 15 amino acids. CDR1 and CDR2 (germline): SGDLS, YYNGEE. Trimming removed 2 bases from V and 3 bases from J; junction bases left unmatched: 4. CDR3 in amino acids: CASSVAGGPTDTQYF. The CDR3 region has the DNA TGTGCCAGCAGCGTCGCGGGAGGGCCGACAGATACGCAGTATTTT.

The genes are TRBV11-2 and TRBJ2-7; perhaps TRBD1 as D (6 bases). V was shortened by 4 bases and J by 3 bases, with 10 bases between the two germline ends. Germline assignment: CDR1 SGHAT and CDR2 FQNNGV. The CDR3 is 13 amino acids. CDR3 bases: TGTGCCAGCAGCTCGACAGGCAACTACGAGCAGTACTTC. Protein sequence: CASSSTGNYEQYF.

The chain links TRBV6-1 to TRBJ1-6, with D unclear. The CDR3 is made up of 16 amino acids. The V gene's germline CDR1 is MNHNS and CDR2 SASEGT. With 1 base removed from V and 6 bases from J, the gap between germline ends came to 13 bases. CDR3 protein: CASSEGRFRVNSPLHF. As DNA, the CDR3 is TGTGCCAGCAGTGAAGGGAGGTTCCGGGTTAATTCACCCCTCCACTTT.

Of note for this clone: Other DNA sequences in the sample encode the same CDR3. The chain has TRBV30 and TRBJ1-5, with D perhaps TRBD1 (6 bases). The CDR3 contains 12 residues. V was cut by 2 bases and J by 4 bases, with 6 bases left in between. Germline V gene sequence: CDR1 GTSNPN, CDR2 SVGIG (reference sequence). CDR3 sequence reads: CAWSTGNQPQHF. The CDR3 bases are TGTGCCTGGAGTACAGGGAATCAGCCCCAGCATTTT.

In this sample, this clone turned up a few times. This chain connects TRBV28 to TRBJ2-3, with D unclear. V lost 2 bases, J lost 3 bases, and 12 bases lay in between. The CDR3 loop spans 15 amino acids. Germline V gene sequence: CDR1 MDHEN, CDR2 SYDVKM. CDR3 protein: CASSLDTIYTDTQYF. CDR3 DNA: TGTGCCAGCAGTTTAGACACCATTTATACAGATACGCAGTATTTT. Looking up the rest from reference TRBV28 and TRBJ2-3 gives the full variable domain: DVKVTQSSRYLVKRTGEKVFLECVQDMDHENMFWYRQDPGLGLRLIYFSYDVKMKEKGDIPEGYSVSREKKERFSLILESASTNQTSMYLCASSLDTIYTDTQYFGPGTRLTVL.

V is TRBV18 and J is TRBJ1-2, with 8 nucleotides matching TRBD1. Germline CDR1 is KGHSH and CDR2 is LQKENI. The CDR3 has 15 residues. Trimming took 3 bases from V and 5 from J; bases not matched to a gene: 8. The CDR3 loop is CASSPNPGQEYGYTF. CDR3 in DNA: TGTGCCAGCTCACCTAATCCGGGACAGGAGTATGGCTACACCTTC.